The T cell receptor beta chain under discussion was sequenced for a study of shared clonotypes between healthy human individuals. Clones were read by immunoSEQ multiplex PCR, and TCRdb kept only the in-frame ones, dropping some. The profile covers about 1 million clones, with more than 60% appearing a single time and around 1.4% taken by the ten largest. Germline V lookup: CDR1 ENHRY, CDR2 SYGVKD. This CDR3 contains 15 residues. Trimming stripped 10 bases from V and 1 base from J, with 19 bases between. This clone was counted between two and nine times. The material sequenced was memory CD4+ T cells sorted from blood. Subset indicated: CD45RA-negative fraction. The origin of this receptor is a man aged 18 to 35 in good health. The chain uses TRBV10-3 and TRBJ2-5; the D gene is possibly TRBD2 (7 bases). The CDR3 sequence: CASEASGGRQETQYF. CDR3 in DNA: TGTGCCAGTGAGGCCTCCGGGGGGCGCCAAGAGACCCAGTACTTC.